This T cell receptor (beta chain) was documented in a study of shared clonotypes between healthy human individuals. Sequenced by immunoSEQ multiplex PCR; TCRdb stores in-frame clones only, minus some. The sample records roughly 2,300,000 clones, roughly 90% being singletons. V was pared by 3 bases and J by 3 bases, with 19 bases between. The germline CDR1 and CDR2 sequences are SGDLS and YYNGEE. The CDR3 loop spans 16 amino acids. The chain uses TRBV9 and TRBJ2-7; D is perhaps TRBD1 (8 bases). This TCR derives from a man younger than 35 in good health. Some clones in this sample may be carry-over from other donors' samples. The sequenced sample was naive CD4+ T cells from PBMCs. The subset was: CD45RA+ positively selected. CDR3 coding DNA: TGTGCCAGCAGCGGGGATCCGCACAGGGGGGGCTACGAGCAGTACTTC. Amino acid sequence: CASSGDPHRGGYEQYF.